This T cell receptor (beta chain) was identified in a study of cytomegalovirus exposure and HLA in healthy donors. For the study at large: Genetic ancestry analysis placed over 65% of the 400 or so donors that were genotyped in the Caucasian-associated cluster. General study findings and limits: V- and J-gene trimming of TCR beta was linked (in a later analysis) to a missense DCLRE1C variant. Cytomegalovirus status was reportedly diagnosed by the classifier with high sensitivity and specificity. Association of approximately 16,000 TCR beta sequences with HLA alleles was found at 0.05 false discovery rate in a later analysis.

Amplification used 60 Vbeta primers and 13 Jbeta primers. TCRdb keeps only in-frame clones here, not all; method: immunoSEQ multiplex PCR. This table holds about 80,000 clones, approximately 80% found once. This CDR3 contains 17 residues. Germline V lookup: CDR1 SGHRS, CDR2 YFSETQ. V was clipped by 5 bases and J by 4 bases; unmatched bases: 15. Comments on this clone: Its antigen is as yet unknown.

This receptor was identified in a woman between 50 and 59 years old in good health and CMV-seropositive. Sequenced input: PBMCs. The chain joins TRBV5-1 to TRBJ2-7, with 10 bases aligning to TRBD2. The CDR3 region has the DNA TGCGCCAGCAGGCCAGGGGGCGGGAGCGGGAGGGCGTACGAGCAGTACGTC. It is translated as CASRPGGGSGRAYEQYV.